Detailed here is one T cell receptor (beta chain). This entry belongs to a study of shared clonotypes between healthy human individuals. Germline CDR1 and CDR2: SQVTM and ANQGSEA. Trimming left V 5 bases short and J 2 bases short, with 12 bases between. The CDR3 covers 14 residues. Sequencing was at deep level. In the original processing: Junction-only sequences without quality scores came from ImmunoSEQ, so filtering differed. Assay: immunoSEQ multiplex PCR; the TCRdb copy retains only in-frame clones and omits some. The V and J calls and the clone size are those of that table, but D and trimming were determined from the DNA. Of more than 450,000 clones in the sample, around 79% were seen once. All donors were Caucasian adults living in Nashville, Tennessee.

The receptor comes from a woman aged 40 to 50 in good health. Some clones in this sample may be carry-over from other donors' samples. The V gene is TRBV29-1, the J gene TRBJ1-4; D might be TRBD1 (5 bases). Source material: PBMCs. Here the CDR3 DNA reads TGCAGCGTTTCAGGGCTGCAGACTAATGAAAAACTGTTTTTT. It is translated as CSVSGLQTNEKLFF.